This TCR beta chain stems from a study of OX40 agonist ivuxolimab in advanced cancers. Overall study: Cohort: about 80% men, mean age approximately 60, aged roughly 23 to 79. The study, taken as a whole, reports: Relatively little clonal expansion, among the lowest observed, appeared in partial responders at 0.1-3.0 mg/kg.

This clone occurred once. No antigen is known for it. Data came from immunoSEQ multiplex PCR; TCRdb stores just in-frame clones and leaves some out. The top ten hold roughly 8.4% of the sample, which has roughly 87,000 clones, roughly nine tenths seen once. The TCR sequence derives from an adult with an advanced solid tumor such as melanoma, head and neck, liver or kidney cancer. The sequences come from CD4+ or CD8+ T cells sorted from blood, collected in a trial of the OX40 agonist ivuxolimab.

The CDR3 protein is CASSTRTAAPLHF. CDR3 sequence (DNA): TGTGCCAGCAGTACTAGGACAGCCGCACCCCTCCACTTT. The chain combines TRBV27 with TRBJ1-6, with TRBD1 as a possible D gene (6 bases). The CDR3 is 13 residues long. Germline lookup yields CDR1 MNHEY and CDR2 SMNVEV (reference sequence). Trimming took 5 bases from V and 11 from J, leaving 13 bases between them.